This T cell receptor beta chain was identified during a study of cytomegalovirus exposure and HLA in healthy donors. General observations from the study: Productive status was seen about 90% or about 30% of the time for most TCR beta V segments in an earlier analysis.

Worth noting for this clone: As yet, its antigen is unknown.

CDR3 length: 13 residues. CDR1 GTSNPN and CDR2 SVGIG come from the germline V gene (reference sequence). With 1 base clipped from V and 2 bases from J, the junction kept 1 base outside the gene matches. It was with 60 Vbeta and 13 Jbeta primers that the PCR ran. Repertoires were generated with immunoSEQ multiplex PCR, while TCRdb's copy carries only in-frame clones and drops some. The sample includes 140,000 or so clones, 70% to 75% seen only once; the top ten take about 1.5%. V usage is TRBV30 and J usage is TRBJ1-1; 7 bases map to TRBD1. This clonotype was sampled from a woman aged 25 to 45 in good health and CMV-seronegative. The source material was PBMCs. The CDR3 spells CAWSGQGNTEAFF. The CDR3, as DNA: TGTGCCTGGAGTGGACAGGGCAACACTGAAGCTTTCTTT.